These 6 T cell receptor beta chains came from one sample sequenced in a study of identical twins. MiXCR, applied by TCRdb to the 5' RACE reads, yields one record per CDR3 protein. The repertoire includes 350,000 or so distinct CDR3 sequences, 12% of them detected once, and 7.2% sits in the top ten. The same sample was also studied in work on yellow fever vaccine responses in identical twins.

Sequencing was done on a sample of CD8+ T cells sorted from blood. The receptor set was obtained from a woman between 18 and 29 years old in good health.

This chain links TRBV7-9 with TRBJ2-7; 8 bases match TRBD1. The CDR3 sequence is 17 residues long. The germline V gene has CDR1 SEHNR and CDR2 FQNEAQ (reference sequence). V shed 1 base, J shed 2 bases, and the junction held 10 bases outside the gene matches. The CDR3 DNA is TGTGCCAGCAGCTTAGAAGGGGCAGGGGGCGCGCCCTACGAGCAGTACTTC. Its translation is CASSLEGAGGAPYEQYF.

This clonotype came up many times. V usage is TRBV19 and J usage is TRBJ2-1; no definite D call. Looked up from germline, CDR1 is LNHDA and CDR2 is SQIVND (reference sequence). Between the trimmed V and J ends, which lost 3 bases and 1 base, there was a span of 4 bases. The CDR3 length is 13 residues. The CDR3 region has the DNA TGTGCCAGTAGTATTGGTTCCTACAATGAGCAGTTCTTC. Translated, it gives CASSIGSYNEQFF.

The chain couples TRBV28 to TRBJ1-4, with 7 nucleotides matching TRBD1. The CDR3 loop spans 14 amino acids. Germline lookup yields CDR1 MDHEN and CDR2 SYDVKM. The junction had 4 bases not matched to a gene; V was cut back by 4 bases and J by 5 bases. As DNA, the CDR3 is TGTGCCAGCAGTTCGGGACAGCTAAATGAAAAACTGTTTTTT. This gives the protein CASSSGQLNEKLFF.

This clonotype was recorded a few times. The genes are TRBV27 and TRBJ2-1, with 10 nucleotides matching TRBD2. There are 15 residues in the CDR3. Germline V gene sequence: CDR1 MNHEY, CDR2 SMNVEV (reference sequence). J gave up 7 bases and V 3 bases, and 6 bases lay outside the gene matches. CDR3 protein: CASSFFPSGRNEQFF. The CDR3 DNA reads as TGTGCCAGCAGTTTTTTCCCTAGCGGGAGAAATGAGCAGTTCTTC.

This clonotype was observed many times. This chain connects TRBV5-1 to TRBJ2-7; the match to TRBD2 covers 13 bases. Germline assignment: CDR1 SGHRS and CDR2 YFSETQ. This CDR3 region has 17 residues. Trimming at V came to 4 bases and at J to 3 bases, leaving 10 bases not matched to a gene. The CDR3 coding sequence is TGCGCCAGCAGCGTACGACTAGCGGGAGGCCCCAGCTACGAGCAGTACTTC. It yields the protein CASSVRLAGGPSYEQYF.

The chain couples TRBV7-9 to TRBJ1-5; D is ambiguous. The CDR3 length is 12 residues. Germline CDR1 SEHNR, CDR2 FQNEAQ (reference sequence). The V gene lost 5 bases and the J gene lost 7 bases, with 9 bases spanning the gap. The CDR3 region is CASSLDGQPQHF. The CDR3 DNA reads as TGTGCCAGCAGCCTGGATGGCCAGCCCCAGCATTTT. Full variable domain (missing parts from reference TRBV7-9 and TRBJ1-5): DTGVSQNPRHKITKRGQNVTFRCDPISEHNRLYWYRQTLGQGPEFLTYFQNEAQLEKSRLLSDRFSAERPKGSFSTLEIQRTEQGDSAMYLCASSLDGQPQHFGDGTRLSIL.